The T cell receptor beta chain under discussion was sequenced for a study of blood T cell repertoires in COVID-19. Study at large: The United States, Italy and Spain supplied acute and convalescent COVID-19 samples. PBMCs, B-cell-depleted T cells, or T cells were the source of the cDNA or gDNA that made up the material.

Study processing details: Using reference gene primer amplification, nucleated cell counts were estimated. Sequenced by immunoSEQ multiplex PCR; TCRdb stores in-frame clones only, minus some. D and trimming come from the DNA, and the V and J calls and clone size come from that table. The data hold about 130,000 clones, with over 80% observed a single time. Per germline, CDR1 SGHVS and CDR2 FQNEAQ. The V and J ends lost 5 bases and 3 bases respectively, with 10 bases between them. The CDR3 sequence is 13 residues long. The chain recombines TRBV7-8 with TRBJ1-1, with D possibly matching TRBD1 (5 bases). Sequences were obtained from peripheral blood. This clonotype was obtained from a man aged 35 to 55 with active or convalescent COVID-19. The CDR3 DNA sequence: TGTGCCAGCAGCCCTGGGGGGTACACTGAAGCTTTCTTT. Protein product: CASSPGGYTEAFF.